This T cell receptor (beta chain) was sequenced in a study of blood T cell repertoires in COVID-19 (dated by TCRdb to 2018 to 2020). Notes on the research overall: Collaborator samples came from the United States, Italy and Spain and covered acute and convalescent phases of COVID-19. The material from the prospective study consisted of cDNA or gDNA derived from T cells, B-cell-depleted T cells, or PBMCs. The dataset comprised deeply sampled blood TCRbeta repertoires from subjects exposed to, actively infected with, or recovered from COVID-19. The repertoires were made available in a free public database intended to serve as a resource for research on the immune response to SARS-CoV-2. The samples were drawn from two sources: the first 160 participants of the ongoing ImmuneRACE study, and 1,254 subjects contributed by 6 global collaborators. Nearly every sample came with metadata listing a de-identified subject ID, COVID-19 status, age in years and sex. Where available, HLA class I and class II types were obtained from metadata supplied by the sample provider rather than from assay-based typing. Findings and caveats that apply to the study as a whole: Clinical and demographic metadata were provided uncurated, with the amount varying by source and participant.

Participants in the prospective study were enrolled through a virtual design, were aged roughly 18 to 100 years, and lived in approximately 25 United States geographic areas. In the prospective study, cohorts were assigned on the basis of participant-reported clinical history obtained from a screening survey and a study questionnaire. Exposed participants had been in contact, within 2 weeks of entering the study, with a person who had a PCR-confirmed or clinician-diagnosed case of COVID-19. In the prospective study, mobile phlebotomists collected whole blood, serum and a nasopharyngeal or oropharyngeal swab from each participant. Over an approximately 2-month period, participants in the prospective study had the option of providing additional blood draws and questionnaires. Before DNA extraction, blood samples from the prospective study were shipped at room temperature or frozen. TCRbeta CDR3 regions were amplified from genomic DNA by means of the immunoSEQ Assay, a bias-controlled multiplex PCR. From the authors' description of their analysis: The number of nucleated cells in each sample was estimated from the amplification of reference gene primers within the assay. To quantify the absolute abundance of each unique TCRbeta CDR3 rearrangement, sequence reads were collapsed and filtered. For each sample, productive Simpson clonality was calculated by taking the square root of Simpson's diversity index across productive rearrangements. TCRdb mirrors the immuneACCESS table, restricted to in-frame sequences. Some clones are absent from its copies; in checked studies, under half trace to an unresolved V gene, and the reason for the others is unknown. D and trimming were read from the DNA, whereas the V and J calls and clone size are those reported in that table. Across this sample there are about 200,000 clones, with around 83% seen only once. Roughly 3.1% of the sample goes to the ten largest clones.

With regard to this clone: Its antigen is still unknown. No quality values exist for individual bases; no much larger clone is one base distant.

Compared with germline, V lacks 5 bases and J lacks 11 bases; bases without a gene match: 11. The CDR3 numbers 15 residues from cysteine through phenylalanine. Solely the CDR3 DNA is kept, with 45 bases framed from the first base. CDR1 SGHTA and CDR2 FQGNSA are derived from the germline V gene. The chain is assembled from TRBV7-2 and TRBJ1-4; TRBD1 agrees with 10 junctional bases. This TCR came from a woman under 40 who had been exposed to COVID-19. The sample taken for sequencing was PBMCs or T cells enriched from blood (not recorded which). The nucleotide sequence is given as TGTGCCAGCAGCCCCCACTGGGACAGGGGCTTGAAACTGTTTTTT. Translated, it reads CASSPHWDRGLKLFF.